This T cell receptor (beta chain) was sequenced during a study of T-cell reconstitution after alpha-beta-depleted transplantation in children. Unique molecular identifiers featured in how the TCRbeta library was prepared. A single record per CDR3 protein comes from TCRdb applying MiXCR to the PCR reads. Of about 200,000 distinct CDR3 sequences listed, 6.6% were seen once; the top ten hold just over 5.5%. In this sample, this clonotype turned up many times. The specimen was PBMCs, collected before TCRalphabeta/CD19-depleted stem cell transplant. The sequence was collected from a boy aged 2 to 10 with acute lymphoblastic leukemia, due to receive a stem cell transplant.

The CDR3 sequence: CASNDRATGGSYEQYF. CDR3 coding DNA: TGTGCCAGCAACGATAGGGCGACAGGGGGCTCCTACGAGCAGTACTTC. J is TRBJ2-7 and V is TRBV7-8; 9 bases are a match to TRBD1. The CDR3 runs 16 residues. In germline, CDR1 is SGHVS, CDR2 FQNEAQ. The V gene end was trimmed by 7 bases and the J gene end by 0 bases; junction bases not matched to a gene: 10.